This T cell receptor beta chain was captured by sequencing in a study of metastatic and nonmetastatic thyroid tumors. Trimming removed 4 bases from V and 5 bases from J, with 13 bases in between. CDR3 size: 14 residues. The germline V gene encodes CDR1 MNHNS and CDR2 SASEGT. Thyroid surgery had not been preceded by any treatment in any patient. This clone was recorded at least ten times. TCRdb reprocessed the PCR reads via MiXCR. The profile shows tens of thousands of clones, around 21% of them singletons. The sequence was collected from a female donor with papillary thyroid cancer or a benign thyroid nodule (not recorded which). Some clones in this sample may be carry-over from other donors' samples. The chain couples TRBV6-1 to TRBJ2-3; a possible D gene is TRBD1 (6 bases). The sequenced sample consisted of blood. CDR3 bases: TGTGCCAGCAGTGGGGGCTCAGGGGAAGATACGCAGTATTTT. Protein sequence: CASSGGSGEDTQYF.